This TCR beta chain was recorded in a study of T cell responses to AZD1222 COVID-19 vaccine. The overall study: Analyses pooled second doses at about 4 or about 12 weeks. Study results and caveats: Nearly half of unique spike-specific TCRs reportedly avoided B.1.351 and B.1.1.7 mutated regions. Spike-specific TCR breadth rose after two AZD1222 doses, and depth rose as well.

Points on this clone: The target antigen is unknown.

Sequenced by immunoSEQ multiplex PCR; TCRdb stores in-frame clones only, minus some. The repertoire holds 70,000 or so clones, roughly 87% seen once, with nearly 25% in the top ten. Germline CDR1 and CDR2: LGHNA and YSLEER. The CDR3 length is 13 residues. V dropped 1 base and J dropped 5 bases, with 9 bases sitting between them. The sequence was obtained from an adult in good health. The rearrangement links TRBV4-3 to TRBJ2-7, with D tentatively TRBD1 (5 bases). The material sequenced was peripheral blood, taken on day 0 of AZD1222 vaccination. In DNA, the CDR3 is TGCGCCAGCAGCCAAGGACGCAGGGACGAGCAGTACTTC. Translation: CASSQGRRDEQYF.